The table lists the clone carrying this T cell receptor (beta chain) with a count of one. Its antigen is unknown. This entry is derived from a study of T cells in Graves' hyperthyroidism and ophthalmopathy. Background on the study: Initial diagnosis, before any treatment, was when peripheral blood was collected.

From germline, CDR1 is MDHEN and CDR2 SYDVKM. This CDR3 region has 16 residues. Trimming pared 5 bases from V and 3 bases from J, leaving 16 bases between. Broader study findings: In simple terms, a model built on 13 V-J features told ophthalmopathy apart from stable hyperthyroidism.

Template material for amplifying TCR beta CDR3 regions consisted of RNA transcripts. First-round RT-PCR targeting the TCR CDR3 was performed with the HTBI primer set. MiXCR was run by TCRdb on the multiplex PCR reads, yielding one entry per CDR3 protein. This sample has 500,000 to 700,000 distinct CDR3 sequences; about a sixth occur once, and the top ten carry 18%. Graves' hyperthyroidism showing no ophthalmopathy progression within 18 months was considered stable. The TCR sequence derives from a woman between 18 and 29 years old with Graves' hyperthyroidism. The specimen sequenced was blood. This chain connects TRBV28 to TRBJ1-4; D is uncertain. CDR3 protein: CASSDLAARANEKLFF. In nucleotides, the CDR3 is TGTGCCAGCAGTGATTTGGCCGCGAGAGCTAATGAAAAACTGTTTTTT.